Below are 27 T cell receptor beta chains sequenced from a single sample in a study of blood T cell repertoires in COVID-19. The data were produced by immunoSEQ multiplex PCR, yet TCRdb's version contains in-frame clones alone and is incomplete. The table includes approximately 140,000 clones, 75% to 90% detected once. Sequences were obtained from peripheral blood. These receptors came from a woman in her sixties with COVID-19, enrolled during active disease.

J is TRBJ1-2 and V is TRBV5-4, with D uncertain. From germline, CDR1 is SGHNT and CDR2 YYREEE (reference sequence). The CDR3 runs 11 residues. Trimming cost V 4 bases and J 6 bases, with 7 bases left between them. The CDR3 region is CASSAEDGYTF. The CDR3 DNA sequence: TGTGCCAGCAGCGCCGAGGATGGCTACACCTTC.

The chain combines TRBV10-3 with TRBJ2-5; possibly TRBD1 for D (7 bases). Trimming stripped 6 bases from V and 1 base from J, with 12 bases between. This CDR3 region has 14 residues. Germline V gene lookup returns CDR1 ENHRY and CDR2 SYGVKD. The CDR3 spells CAISSGGTQETQYF. CDR3 nucleotide sequence: TGTGCCATCAGCTCAGGGGGGACCCAAGAGACCCAGTACTTC.

The chain is built from TRBV7-2 and TRBJ2-7; 10 positions match TRBD1. Trimming took 3 bases from V and 0 from J; bases not matched to a gene: 2. Germline V gives CDR1 SGHTA, CDR2 FQGNSA. This CDR3 region has 15 residues. CDR3 residues: CASSLDRGYSYEQYF. CDR3 DNA sequence: TGTGCCAGCAGCTTGGACAGGGGGTACTCCTACGAGCAGTACTTC.

The chain links TRBV7-9 to TRBJ1-6; D remains ambiguous. This CDR3 is 14 amino acids long. V lost 1 base and J 4 bases, leaving 5 bases between the germline ends. Germline V CDR1 and CDR2: SEHNR, FQNEAQ (reference sequence). The chain's CDR3 is CASSLGEYNSPLHF. CDR3 DNA: TGTGCCAGCAGCTTAGGGGAGTATAATTCACCCCTCCACTTT.

This chain links TRBV7-3 with TRBJ1-6, with a possible D match to TRBD1 (6 bases). V lost 1 base to trimming and J lost 8 bases, with 9 bases between them. The CDR3 has 14 amino acids. The V gene's germline CDR1 is SGHTA and CDR2 FQGTGA. Written as DNA, the CDR3 is TGTGCCAGCAGCTTAAACCCAGGGGATTCACCCCTCCACTTT. Protein: CASSLNPGDSPLHF.

This clone was seen a single time. Here the CDR3 DNA reads TGTGCCAGCAGCCCCTGGACAGATGGCTACACCTTC. This sequence encodes CASSPWTDGYTF. V gene TRBV5-5 combines with J gene TRBJ1-2; possibly TRBD1 for D (6 bases). The V and J ends lost 4 bases and 6 bases respectively, with 10 bases between them. Germline CDR1 SGHKS, CDR2 YYEKEE (reference sequence). The CDR3 runs to 12 residues.

This clone showed up just a few times. This chain joins TRBV7-2 and TRBJ2-7; 9 positions agree with TRBD1. With 4 bases clipped from V and 6 bases from J, the junction kept 10 bases outside the gene matches. The germline gives CDR1 SGHTA, CDR2 FQGNSA. The CDR3 runs to 15 residues. CDR3 residues: CASSSTGTGSLEQYF. The CDR3 nucleotides read TGTGCCAGCAGCTCAACCGGGACAGGGTCTCTCGAGCAGTACTTC.

The chain combines TRBV7-3 with TRBJ2-2, with D possibly being TRBD1 (6 bases). This CDR3 is 15 amino acids long. CDR1 and CDR2 from the germline V gene are SGHTA and FQGTGA. The V end lost 3 bases, the J end lost 7 bases, and 15 bases lay between the germline ends. CDR3 nucleotide sequence: TGTGCCAGCAGCTTGGGGGCAGGGAACGGCGGGGAGCTGTTTTTT. It yields the protein CASSLGAGNGGELFF.

This chain connects TRBV12-3 or TRBV12-4 to TRBJ1-2, with TRBD1 matching 7 bases. The length of the CDR3 is 13 residues. The V and J ends lost 10 bases and 5 bases, in that order; junction bases with no gene match: 10. DNA of the CDR3: TGTGCCACTAGACAGGGAAGATTTTATGGCTACACCTTC. Translating gives CATRQGRFYGYTF.

The V call is TRBV18, the J call TRBJ2-2; D may be TRBD2 (6 bases). V lost 0 bases and J lost 3, with 14 bases in between. The CDR3 totals 17 residues. CDR1 is KGHSH and CDR2 is LQKENI in the germline V gene. The CDR3 sequence is CASSPPNPGEHTGELFF. The CDR3 bases are TGTGCCAGCTCACCACCGAATCCGGGGGAGCACACCGGGGAGCTGTTTTTT.

The rearrangement uses TRBV2 and TRBJ2-7, with D possibly matching TRBD1 (6 bases). Trimming took off 1 base at V and 5 bases at J, with 12 bases between the two ends. The CDR3 is made up of 14 amino acids. CDR1 and CDR2 from the germline V gene are SNHLY and FYNNEI. Here the CDR3 DNA reads TGTGCCAGCAGTGAAGTCACAGGGCCTGACGAGCAGTACTTC. As protein: CASSEVTGPDEQYF.

In this sample, this clone turned up a few times. The chain employs TRBV4-3 and TRBJ2-3; 12 bases fit TRBD2. This CDR3 comprises 16 residues. Germline V gives CDR1 LGHNA, CDR2 YSLEER. V lost 2 bases, J lost 2 bases, and 2 bases stayed unmatched. In DNA form, the CDR3 reads TGCGCCAGCAGCCAACGACTAGCGGGGGACACAGATACGCAGTATTTT. Amino acids: CASSQRLAGDTDTQYF.

This clone was detected a few times. The chain uses TRBV5-5 and TRBJ1-6, with unresolved D. Germline V gene data show CDR1 as SGHKS and CDR2 as YYEKEE (reference sequence). The CDR3 totals 14 residues. The ends were cut back, 0 bases at V and 6 bases at J, with 7 bases in the middle. DNA for the CDR3: TGTGCCAGCAGCTTGGTAGCCCGTAATTCACCCCTCCACTTT. The encoded protein is CASSLVARNSPLHF. The variable domain in full, with the rest retrieved from reference TRBV5-5 and TRBJ1-6, is DAGVTQSPTHLIKTRGQQVTLRCSPISGHKSVSWYQQVLGQGPQFIFQYYEKEERGRGNFPDRFSARQFPNYSSELNVNALLLGDSALYLCASSLVARNSPLHFGNGTRLTVT.

Only one count was recorded for this clone. The chain recombines TRBV9 with TRBJ1-2; D perhaps matches TRBD1 (5 bases). In germline, CDR1 is SGDLS, CDR2 YYNGEE. The CDR3 covers 13 residues. Trimming removed 5 bases from V and 4 bases from J, with 12 bases in between. The CDR3 DNA sequence: TGTGCCAGCAGTGCGGGGGAAGTCTATGGCTACACCTTC. It translates to CASSAGEVYGYTF.

The J gene is TRBJ1-5, the V gene TRBV6-5, with unresolved D. Germline V CDR1 and CDR2: MNHEY, SVGAGI. V was trimmed by 3 bases and J by 3 bases, leaving 6 bases between them. CDR3 size: 13 residues. The CDR3, as DNA: TGTGCCAGCAGTTATTCCAACAATCAGCCCCAGCATTTT. Encoded protein: CASSYSNNQPQHF.

This clone has just one count. V is TRBV24-1 and J is TRBJ2-7; 7 bases map to TRBD1. CDR1 KGHDR and CDR2 SFDVKD come from the germline V gene. The junction had 3 bases not matched to a gene; V was cut back by 3 bases and J by 2 bases. CDR3 length: 14 amino acids. CDR3 bases: TGTGCCACCAGTGATCGGGACAGACCCTACGAGCAGTACTTC. Encoded protein: CATSDRDRPYEQYF.

The chain links TRBV6-1 to TRBJ1-1; D uncertain. V gave up 3 bases and J gave up 1 base, with 6 bases separating them. CDR1 MNHNS and CDR2 SASEGT come from the germline V gene. There are 13 residues in the CDR3. The chain's CDR3 is CASSDWPNTEAFF. CDR3 in DNA: TGTGCCAGCAGTGATTGGCCGAACACTGAAGCTTTCTTT.

The J gene is TRBJ2-7, the V gene TRBV9; D gene uncertain. The CDR3 is 13 amino acids. Trimming shortened V by 4 bases and J by 3 bases, and 11 bases separated the two germline ends. Germline V gene data show CDR1 as SGDLS and CDR2 as YYNGEE. Written as DNA, the CDR3 is TGTGCCAGCAGCCTCAACCCCGGCTACGAGCAGTACTTC. Its translation is CASSLNPGYEQYF.

The CDR3 coding sequence is TGTGCCAGCAGTGAAGCGGGACAGGGTGATGGCTACACCTTC. Translating it yields CASSEAGQGDGYTF. This sequence joins TRBV6-1 and TRBJ1-2; the match to TRBD1 covers 9 bases. CDR1 MNHNS and CDR2 SASEGT come from the germline V gene. This CDR3 is built from 14 residues. J gave up 6 bases and V 0 bases, and 2 bases lay outside the gene matches.

The J gene is TRBJ1-1, the V gene TRBV10-1, with a tentative D call TRBD1 (5 bases). Germline assignment: CDR1 WNHNN and CDR2 SYGVQD (reference sequence). With 5 bases removed from V and 0 bases from J, the gap between germline ends came to 10 bases. The CDR3 is made up of 14 amino acids. The CDR3 reads CASSPAGLNTEAFF. The CDR3, as DNA: TGCGCCAGCAGTCCAGCAGGGTTGAACACTGAAGCTTTCTTT.

The chain uses TRBV4-3 and TRBJ1-3; TRBD1 aligns across 8 bases. This CDR3 has 15 residues. J was trimmed by 3 bases and V by 2 bases; bases with no gene match: 3. The germline V gene has CDR1 LGHNA and CDR2 YSLEER. Written as DNA, the CDR3 is TGCGCCAGCAGCCAACACACAGGGGGTGGAAACACCATATATTTT. Amino acid sequence: CASSQHTGGGNTIYF.

Only one count was recorded for this clone. The V gene is TRBV18, the J gene TRBJ2-3; the match to TRBD1 covers 7 bases. Unmatched junction bases numbered 10, after V lost 8 bases and J lost 2 bases. CDR1 and CDR2 from the germline V gene are KGHSH and LQKENI. This CDR3 has 15 amino acids. Written as DNA, the CDR3 is TGTGCCAGCACCCCAGGGGGTCTGCACACAGATACGCAGTATTTT. Translation: CASTPGGLHTDTQYF.

The genes are TRBV18 and TRBJ2-3; 7 bases fit TRBD1. The germline V gene has CDR1 KGHSH and CDR2 LQKENI. This CDR3 spans 14 amino acids. J was trimmed by 3 bases and V by 2 bases; bases with no gene match: 2. CDR3 DNA: TGTGCCAGCTCACCAGACAGGGATACAGATACGCAGTATTTT. Its translation is CASSPDRDTDTQYF.

This chain connects TRBV19 to TRBJ1-2; weak D call: TRBD1 (5 bases). The germline V and J ends were trimmed by 7 bases and 3 bases, with 9 bases remaining between them. The CDR3 has 12 residues. Looked up from germline, CDR1 is LNHDA and CDR2 is SQIVND (reference sequence). CDR3: CASKEGYYGYTF. The CDR3 DNA sequence: TGTGCCAGTAAGGAGGGGTACTATGGCTACACCTTC.

This clone was picked up a small number of times. V usage is TRBV3-1 (or the pseudogene TRBV3-2) and J usage is TRBJ1-4; D is undetermined. The CDR3 runs 13 residues. V shed 1 base and J shed 7 bases, with 7 bases lying between them. Germline V gives CDR1 LGHDT, CDR2 YNNKEL (reference sequence). The CDR3 sequence is CASSQVTGEKLFF. CDR3 DNA: TGTGCCAGCAGCCAAGTTACCGGTGAAAAACTGTTTTTT.

This chain uses TRBV7-6 with TRBJ1-5; TRBD1 aligns across 7 bases. J was trimmed by 5 bases and V by 1 base; bases with no gene match: 5. Germline V gene lookup returns CDR1 SGHVS and CDR2 FNYEAQ. This CDR3 region has 15 residues. The CDR3 region is CASSLEGQSHQPQHF. CDR3 DNA: TGTGCCAGCAGCTTAGAGGGACAGTCCCATCAGCCCCAGCATTTT.

The V gene is TRBV7-2, the J gene TRBJ2-1; TRBD1 is a possible D gene (6 bases). CDR1 is SGHTA and CDR2 is FQGNSA in the germline V gene. This CDR3 has 18 residues. Trimming removed 4 bases at V and 0 bases at J, with 19 bases between. DNA of the CDR3: TGTGCCAGCAGCTCGGGCAGGGGTTTGTTTTCCTCCTACAATGAGCAGTTCTTC. It is translated as CASSSGRGLFSSYNEQFF.